What follows are 10 T cell receptor beta chains derived from one specimen sequenced in a study of a mutant IDH1 vaccine in newly diagnosed glioma (dated by TCRdb to 2020 to 2022). Their antigens remain unidentified. Taken with the paper, the label for time point translates to: week 11, during vaccination. Every vaccine dose consisted of 300 ug of a 20-mer mutant IDH1 peptide in Montanide, administered subcutaneously together with topical imiquimod. Libraries came from the immunoSEQ multiplex PCR assay. TCRdb re-hosts the immuneACCESS table, in-frame sequences only. Its copies lack some clones; in the studies checked, an unresolved V gene accounts for under half of them, and the cause for the rest is not known. In all, the sample holds about 64,000 clones, and approximately 88% of those were seen once. The ten largest clones represent around 8.3% of the sample. The sequenced sample was PBMCs, obtained from a glioma patient whose treatment included an IDH1 peptide vaccine. These receptors originate from a woman aged 50 to 60 with glioma.

CDR3 nucleotides: TGTGCCAGTAGTATCGCCCTCCGAGAGAGCAATCAGCCCCAGCATTTT. The encoded protein is CASSIALRESNQPQHF. This chain connects TRBV19 to TRBJ1-5; D remains ambiguous. CDR1 and CDR2 from the germline V gene are LNHDA and SQIVND (reference sequence). V was trimmed by 3 bases and J by 1 base, leaving 13 bases between them. The CDR3 is 16 residues long.

The rearrangement joins TRBV7-2 to TRBJ1-3; tentative D call: TRBD1 (5 bases). The ends were cut back, 1 base at V and 1 base at J, with 11 bases in the middle. Germline lookup yields CDR1 SGHTA and CDR2 FQGNSA. The CDR3 totals 16 residues. CDR3 sequence reads: CASSLVGGGSGNTIYF. In nucleotides, the CDR3 is TGTGCCAGCAGCTTAGTCGGGGGTGGATCTGGAAACACCATATATTTT.

Turning to this clone: In the same sample, other DNA sequences code for this CDR3. This chain uses TRBV2 with TRBJ2-7, with D perhaps TRBD2 (6 bases). Per the germline V gene, CDR1 is SNHLY and CDR2 is FYNNEI. The CDR3 is 14 amino acids. Deletions cut 6 bases from V and 3 bases from J, with 15 bases between. The CDR3 region has the DNA TGTGCCAGCAGGCCGGGACTCCACCACTACGAGCAGTACTTC. Protein: CASRPGLHHYEQYF.

This clone has only a few counts. The chain combines TRBV4-2 with TRBJ1-1, with D uncertain. V dropped 1 base and J dropped 0 bases, with 15 bases sitting between them. Germline V gene lookup returns CDR1 LGHNA and CDR2 YNFKEQ. The length of the CDR3 is 17 residues. The CDR3 sequence is CASSQGGRQVLNTEAFF. In DNA form, the CDR3 reads TGTGCCAGCAGCCAAGGCGGTCGGCAGGTCTTGAACACTGAAGCTTTCTTT.

This clone was seen a handful of times. The genes are TRBV6-5 and TRBJ1-2; tentatively, D is TRBD1 (5 bases). Deletions cut 0 bases from V and 2 bases from J, with 13 bases between. CDR1 and CDR2 from the germline V gene are MNHEY and SVGAGI. This CDR3 is 16 amino acids long. CDR3 DNA sequence: TGTGCCAGCAGTTACTCTTCTCCGGGACGGAACTATGGCTACACCTTC. Encoded protein: CASSYSSPGRNYGYTF.

Written as DNA, the CDR3 is TGTGCCAGCAGCCGCGACACGAACACCGGGGAGCTGTTTTTT. Translated: CASSRDTNTGELFF. The genes are TRBV6-5 and TRBJ2-2; D is ambiguous. Germline CDR1 is MNHEY and CDR2 is SVGAGI. This CDR3 contains 14 residues. Trimming shortened V by 6 bases and J by 0 bases, and 8 bases separated the two germline ends.

CDR3 loop: CASSEFRGGGETQYF. In DNA form, the CDR3 reads TGTGCCAGCAGTGAATTCAGGGGCGGGGGAGAGACCCAGTACTTC. V gene TRBV25-1 combines with J gene TRBJ2-5, with D tentatively TRBD2 (7 bases). The V end lost 1 base, the J end lost 4 bases, and 13 bases lay between the germline ends. The CDR3 extends over 15 amino acids. Per the germline V gene, CDR1 is MGHDK and CDR2 is SYGVNS.

This clone appeared once. This chain uses TRBV27 with TRBJ1-6, with D unclear. The V end was cut by 5 bases, the J end by 10 bases, with 12 bases between. Germline V CDR1 and CDR2: MNHEY, SMNVEV (reference sequence). The CDR3 length is 13 residues. CDR3 protein: CASSPRVLSPLHF. As DNA, the CDR3 is TGTGCCAGCAGTCCTCGGGTACTCTCACCCCTCCACTTT.

CDR3 nucleotides: TGTGCCACCAGCAGAGAGCGGGGGGGCTCTGAGACCCAGTACTTC. It encodes CATSRERGGSETQYF. V and J are TRBV15 and TRBJ2-5, with 9 bases identical to TRBD2. Germline loops: CDR1 LNHNV, CDR2 YYDKDF (reference sequence). V lost 0 bases to trimming and J lost 5 bases; unmatched junction nucleotides: 4. This CDR3 comprises 15 residues.

The genes are TRBV9 and TRBJ2-7; the D is unclear. Trimming stripped 2 bases from V and 6 bases from J, with 9 bases between. The CDR3 is 12 amino acids. Germline-derived CDR1 and CDR2 are SGDLS and YYNGEE. CDR3 sequence: CASSVDHSEQYF. The CDR3 nucleotides are TGTGCCAGCAGCGTGGACCACTCCGAGCAGTACTTC.